This T cell receptor (beta chain) stems from a study of spatial heterogeneity in lung cancer. General study findings and limits: There were more appearances of ubiquitous expanded tumor TCRs in blood at resection than at follow-up.

CDR1 is SEHNR, CDR2 FQNEAQ, per germline (reference sequence). The V gene end was trimmed by 5 bases and the J gene end by 4 bases; junction bases not matched to a gene: 6. CDR3 length: 14 amino acids. This clonotype was recorded many times. No antigen is known for it. Time point defined: sample taken at primary tumor resection. Untreated early-stage non-small cell lung cancer patients, 70 to 85 in total, were the donors. Via MiXCR, TCRdb re-called the 5' RACE reads, giving one row per CDR3 protein. The sample carries over 50,000 distinct CDR3 sequences, 6.3% recorded once. The receptor's source is a female donor with early-stage non-small cell lung cancer. Sample: PBMCs, taken at surgery. V and J are TRBV7-9 and TRBJ2-5; 8 positions match TRBD1. The chain's CDR3 is CASSPAQGGETQYF. CDR3 DNA sequence: TGTGCCAGCAGCCCCGCACAGGGGGGAGAGACCCAGTACTTC.